This T cell receptor (beta chain) is drawn from a study of beta chain features in type 1 diabetes. As every portion of the isolated RNA was reverse transcribed, the sequencing read expressed TCRB transcripts. Generated by immunoSEQ multiplex PCR, the TCRdb table keeps only in-frame clones and is missing some. Seen here are hundreds of thousands of clones, roughly a tenth observed once, and the top ten hold over 0.015%. Comments on this clone: The target antigen is unknown.

The CDR3 runs 17 residues. With 5 bases clipped from V and 8 bases from J, the junction kept 17 bases outside the gene matches. The germline gives CDR1 SGHTA, CDR2 FQGNSA. Broader study findings: Patients with Type 1 diabetes showed moderately but significantly shorter TCRB CDR3s in all four CD4+ subsets.

The sequence was collected from a man aged 30 to 45 with type 1 diabetes. Sequenced: naive CD4+ T cells from blood. The J gene is TRBJ2-3, the V gene TRBV7-2, with 9 bases that match TRBD1. For the CDR3, the DNA is TGTGCCAGCAGCCAAGTACCGGTGGGACAGGGTTTCTTTACGCAGTATTTT. Amino acids: CASSQVPVGQGFFTQYF.